The T cell receptor beta chain described here comes from a study of T cell repertoires in cytomegalovirus infection. Notes on the study in general: Within the response measured ex vivo, HLA-C-restricted CMV-specific TCR beta clonotypes were dominant.

Each CDR3 protein is one row after TCRdb ran MiXCR on the reads. This sample carries around 300,000 distinct CDR3 sequences, 20% to 30% of them seen once, and the ten largest clones take about an eighth. This clonotype has just a few counts. Its specificity is not known. The germline V gene encodes CDR1 SQVTM and CDR2 ANQGSEA. CDR3 length: 13 residues. V gave up 3 bases and J gave up 7 bases, with 13 bases separating them. The receptor's source is a human donor in good health (CMV status not recorded). Some clones in this sample may be carry-over from other donors' samples. The chain uses TRBV29-1 and TRBJ2-4; perhaps TRBD1 as D (5 bases). The starting material was cultured PBMCs, obtained from culture after CMV antigen stimulation. CDR3 sequence: CSVEETAGNIQYF. The CDR3 DNA sequence: TGCAGCGTTGAGGAGACAGCCGGTAACATTCAGTACTTC.